These 26 T cell receptor beta chains originate from one sample sequenced in a study of T cells expressing NK-cell markers. TCRdb reprocessed the 5' RACE reads, with one entry per CDR3 protein and no DNA. The listing contains 550,000 to 600,000 distinct CDR3 sequences. The sequencing sample was made of blood T cells: a sorted CD56 or NKG2C T cell subset, CD4+ or CD8+ T cells, or bulk PBMC T cells (not recorded which). All receptors come from a man aged 18 to 35 in good health.

The chain is built from TRBV7-8 and TRBJ2-4; the TCRdb D gene call, TRBD1, has no DNA to confirm it. This CDR3 contains 14 residues. CDR1 and CDR2 from the germline V gene are SGHVS and FQNEAQ. CDR3 sequence reads: CASSSGQGWDIQYF.

The chain carries TRBV12-3 or TRBV12-4 and TRBJ2-1; TCRdb gives TRBD2 as the D gene, but with no DNA this cannot be confirmed. This CDR3 is built from 14 residues. This CDR3 reads CASSLVGLGVEQFF.

The chain combines TRBV10-3 with TRBJ2-1. The CDR3 consists of 14 residues. Germline CDR1 reads ENHRY; CDR2 reads SYGVKD. CDR3 region: CAISDINSYNEQFF.

The genes are TRBV29-1 and TRBJ2-5; TCRdb indicates TRBD2, and absent DNA this call remains unverified. The CDR3 has 13 residues. CDR1 is SQVTM, CDR2 ANQGSEA, per germline. The CDR3 reads CSARRAGAETQYF. Complete variable domain (other parts from reference TRBV29-1 and TRBJ2-5): SAVISQKPSRDICQRGTSLTIQCQVDSQVTMMFWYRQQPGQSLTLIATANQGSEATYESGFVIDKFPISRPNLTFSTLTVSNMSPEDSSIYLCSARRAGAETQYFGPGTRLLVL.

V is TRBV5-1 and J is TRBJ2-3; TCRdb returns TRBD2, unconfirmable since there is no DNA. The CDR3 runs to 17 residues. Germline CDR1 reads SGHRS; CDR2 reads YFSETQ. CDR3 region: CASSLARLAGVADTQYF.

CDR3 sequence: CASSFRWGKRTQYF. This chain links TRBV3-1 with TRBJ2-5. The CDR3 extends over 14 amino acids. CDR1 and CDR2 (germline): LGHDT, YNNKEL (reference sequence).

This chain connects TRBV28 to TRBJ2-2; TCRdb proposes TRBD1, but this gene call is untestable without DNA. CDR1 is MDHEN and CDR2 is SYDVKM in the germline V gene. The length of the CDR3 is 15 residues. This CDR3 is CASSVPGAVLGELFF.

The rearrangement uses TRBV4-1 and TRBJ1-3; TCRdb picks TRBD1, but there is no DNA to check that call. The CDR3 contains 18 residues. Germline CDR1 MGHRA, CDR2 YSYEKL. The chain's CDR3 is CASSQGPGQGYSGNTIYF.

This chain links TRBV27 with TRBJ2-1; TCRdb picks TRBD1, but there is no DNA to check that call. Germline CDR1 is MNHEY and CDR2 is SMNVEV (reference sequence). This CDR3 is built from 12 residues. The CDR3 protein is CASSFRAGKQFF.

The chain employs TRBV20-1 and TRBJ2-6. Germline values: CDR1 DFQATT, CDR2 SNEGSKA (reference sequence). This CDR3 spans 17 amino acids. The CDR3 here is CSARDRPVTVGANVLTF.

The genes are TRBV4-2 and TRBJ2-1; as DNA is missing, the TRBD2 call by TCRdb cannot be tested. CDR1 is LGHNA, CDR2 YNFKEQ, per germline. This CDR3 spans 17 amino acids. The CDR3 spells CASSQEITSGRGNEQFF.

The chain combines TRBV27 with TRBJ2-7; TCRdb gives TRBD2 as the D gene, but with no DNA this cannot be confirmed. The CDR3 has 14 residues. Germline loops: CDR1 MNHEY, CDR2 SMNVEV (reference sequence). This chain's CDR3 is CASSSGDGGYEQYF.

The chain recombines TRBV9 with TRBJ2-1; TCRdb returns TRBD2, unconfirmable since there is no DNA. The V gene's germline CDR1 is SGDLS and CDR2 YYNGEE. The CDR3 is made up of 17 amino acids. The CDR3 sequence is CASSVPAGGSSYNEQFF.

V gene TRBV20-1 combines with J gene TRBJ2-1; there is no DNA to check the TCRdb D call of TRBD2. This CDR3 contains 15 residues. CDR1 is DFQATT, CDR2 SNEGSKA, per germline (reference sequence). CDR3 sequence reads: CSLRRENKIYNEQFF.

The V call is TRBV30, the J call TRBJ1-1; TCRdb gives TRBD1 as the D gene, but with no DNA this cannot be confirmed. The CDR3 has 15 residues. CDR1 and CDR2 from the germline V gene are GTSNPN and SVGIG (reference sequence). CDR3 loop: CAWRFRGRMNTEAFF.

Here the CDR3 reads CASSGEGTASSTDTQYF. This chain joins TRBV5-1 and TRBJ2-3; the D gene TCRdb calls, TRBD1, cannot be checked with no DNA. Germline assignment: CDR1 SGHRS and CDR2 YFSETQ. CDR3 length: 17 residues.

The chain carries TRBV24-1 and TRBJ2-5. Germline values: CDR1 KGHDR, CDR2 SFDVKD. The CDR3 contains 13 residues. CDR3 sequence reads: CATTDRYQETQYF.

V usage is TRBV5-4 and J usage is TRBJ1-2; there is no DNA to check the TCRdb D call of TRBD1. The CDR3 length is 14 residues. Per the germline V gene, CDR1 is SGHNT and CDR2 is YYREEE (reference sequence). The chain's CDR3 is CASSSRQGDYGYTF.

The J gene is TRBJ2-7, the V gene TRBV28; TCRdb names TRBD1, which stays unverified in the absence of DNA. The CDR3 contains 14 residues. Germline CDR1 and CDR2: MDHEN and SYDVKM. CDR3 sequence reads: CASSLEQVSYEQYF.

V and J are TRBV18 and TRBJ2-3; TCRdb calls TRBD1, which cannot be checked without DNA. There are 16 residues in the CDR3. Germline CDR1 KGHSH, CDR2 LQKENI. The CDR3 loop reads CASSKGRQGATDTQYF.

CDR3 region: CASSPGTTVWDEQFF. V gene TRBV12-3 or TRBV12-4 combines with J gene TRBJ2-1; TCRdb selects TRBD1, and the lack of DNA leaves this call unchecked. The length of the CDR3 is 15 residues.

The chain carries TRBV7-9 and TRBJ1-1; TCRdb proposes TRBD1, but this gene call is untestable without DNA. This CDR3 has 15 amino acids. Per the germline V gene, CDR1 is SEHNR and CDR2 is FQNEAQ (reference sequence). The CDR3 spells CASSLGTLMNTEAFF.

The V gene is TRBV5-1, the J gene TRBJ2-1. The germline V gene encodes CDR1 SGHRS and CDR2 YFSETQ. The CDR3 is 16 residues long. This CDR3 reads CASNPQPEIPYNEQFF.

This chain joins TRBV12-3 or TRBV12-4 and TRBJ2-3; as DNA is missing, the TRBD1 call by TCRdb cannot be tested. This CDR3 region has 15 residues. The CDR3 reads CASWGSGHGTDTQYF.

The chain combines TRBV5-1 with TRBJ2-3; absent DNA, TCRdb's TRBD1 call cannot be checked. The CDR3 contains 17 residues. Germline CDR1 is SGHRS and CDR2 is YFSETQ. The chain's CDR3 is CASSLSAEQATTDTQYF.

V gene TRBV6-5 combines with J gene TRBJ1-4. The CDR3 has 11 amino acids. The germline V gene has CDR1 MNHEY and CDR2 SVGAGI. This CDR3 reads CASRLGEKLFF.